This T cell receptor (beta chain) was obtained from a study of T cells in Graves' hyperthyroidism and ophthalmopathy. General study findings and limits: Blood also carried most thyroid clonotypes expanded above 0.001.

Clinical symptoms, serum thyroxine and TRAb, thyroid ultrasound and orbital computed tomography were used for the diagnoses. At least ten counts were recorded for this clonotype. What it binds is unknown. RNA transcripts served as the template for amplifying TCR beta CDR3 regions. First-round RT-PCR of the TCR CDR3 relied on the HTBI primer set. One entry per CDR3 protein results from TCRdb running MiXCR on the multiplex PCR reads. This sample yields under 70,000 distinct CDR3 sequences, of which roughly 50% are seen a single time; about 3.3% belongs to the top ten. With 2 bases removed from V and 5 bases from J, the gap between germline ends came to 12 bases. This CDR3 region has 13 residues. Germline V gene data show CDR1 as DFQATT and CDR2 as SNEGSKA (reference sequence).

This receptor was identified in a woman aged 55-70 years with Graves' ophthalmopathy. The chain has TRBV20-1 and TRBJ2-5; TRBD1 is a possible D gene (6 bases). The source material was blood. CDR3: CSARQGSGETQYF. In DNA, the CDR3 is TGCAGTGCTAGACAGGGGTCGGGGGAGACCCAGTACTTC.